The 4 T cell receptor beta chains below come from one sample, sequenced in a study of T cells in Graves' hyperthyroidism and ophthalmopathy. Amplified regions were TCR beta CDR3 sequences from RNA transcripts. Carried out on the TCR CDR3, a first-round RT-PCR used the HTBI primer set. TCRdb re-derived calls from the multiplex PCR reads in MiXCR, one entry per CDR3 protein. The repertoire consists of about 98,000 distinct CDR3 sequences, with about 40% occurring once and the leading ten covering around 9.6%. The sample comprised peripheral blood or thyroid tissue (not recorded which). The receptors derive from a woman aged 25 to 45 with Graves' hyperthyroidism.

In the case of this clonotype: Since the CDR3 does not end with the conserved phenylalanine or tryptophan, this likely comes from a read error. The V call is TRBV7-8, the J call TRBJ2-5; perhaps D is TRBD1 or TRBD2 (5 bases each). Trimming took 0 bases from V and 4 from J, leaving 12 bases between them. Germline V lookup: CDR1 SGHVS, CDR2 FQNEAQ. This CDR3 is built from 15 residues. The CDR3 region is CASSLAVGAGETQYL. In DNA form, the CDR3 reads TGTGCCAGCAGCTTAGCGGTCGGGGCAGGAGAGACCCAGTACCTC.

In its sample, this clonotype was seen many times. The chain recombines TRBV7-6 with TRBJ1-5; TRBD1 matches at 7 bases. The germline gives CDR1 SGHVS, CDR2 FNYEAQ. The CDR3 totals 14 residues. The ends lost 5 bases at V and 4 bases at J; junction bases unmatched: 5. The CDR3 sequence is CASSLRDRNQPQHF. The CDR3, as DNA: TGTGCCAGCAGCCTCCGGGACAGAAATCAGCCCCAGCATTTT.

There are many counts of this clonotype. This sequence joins TRBV6-1 and TRBJ1-5, with 8 bases aligning to TRBD1. Losses at the gene ends were 4 bases for V and 6 bases for J; bases not matched to a gene: 5. The CDR3 spans 14 residues. Germline CDR1 reads MNHNS; CDR2 reads SASEGT. As DNA, the CDR3 is TGTGCCAGCAGTGGAGGACAGGGAAGTCAGCCCCAGCATTTT. This encodes CASSGGQGSQPQHF.

This clonotype was counted ten times or more. The chain has TRBV7-9 and TRBJ2-5; possible D gene TRBD1, 5 bases. The CDR3 contains 14 residues. Germline lookup yields CDR1 SEHNR and CDR2 FQNEAQ (reference sequence). V lost 5 bases to trimming and J lost 2 bases, with 12 bases between them. The CDR3 coding sequence is TGTGCCAGCAGCCAAGGACATGGTCAAGAGACCCAGTACTTC. Translating gives CASSQGHGQETQYF. The entire variable domain, with the rest obtained from reference TRBV7-9 and TRBJ2-5, is as follows: DTGVSQNPRHKITKRGQNVTFRCDPISEHNRLYWYRQTLGQGPEFLTYFQNEAQLEKSRLLSDRFSAERPKGSFSTLEIQRTEQGDSAMYLCASSQGHGQETQYFGPGTRLLVL.